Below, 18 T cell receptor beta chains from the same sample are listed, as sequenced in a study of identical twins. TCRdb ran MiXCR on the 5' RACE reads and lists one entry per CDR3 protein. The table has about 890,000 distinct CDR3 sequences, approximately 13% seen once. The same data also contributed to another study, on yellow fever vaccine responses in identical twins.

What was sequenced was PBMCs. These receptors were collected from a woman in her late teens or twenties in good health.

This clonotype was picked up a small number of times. The CDR3 DNA reads TGTGCCAGCACGGCTCGGGGGACCCAGTACTTC. Its translation: CASTARGTQYF. This chain uses TRBV7-2 with TRBJ2-5; D perhaps matches TRBD2 (5 bases). Germline assignment: CDR1 SGHTA and CDR2 FQGNSA. The CDR3 loop spans 11 amino acids. Between the trimmed V and J ends, which lost 7 bases and 7 bases, there was a span of 10 bases. Based on the CDR3 plus reference TRBV7-2 and TRBJ2-5, the full variable domain is GAGVSQSPSNKVTEKGKDVELRCDPISGHTALYWYRQSLGQGLEFLIYFQGNSAPDKSGLPSDRFSAERTGGSVSTLTIQRTQQEDSAVYLCASTARGTQYFGPGTRLLVL.

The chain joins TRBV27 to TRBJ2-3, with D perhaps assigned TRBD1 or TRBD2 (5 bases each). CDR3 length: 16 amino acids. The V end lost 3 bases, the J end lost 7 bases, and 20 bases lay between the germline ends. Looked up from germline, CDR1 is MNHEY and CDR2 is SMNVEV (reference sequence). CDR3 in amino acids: CASSFAAQVGGNTQYF. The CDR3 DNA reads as TGTGCCAGCAGTTTCGCCGCACAGGTTGGAGGTAATACGCAGTATTTT.

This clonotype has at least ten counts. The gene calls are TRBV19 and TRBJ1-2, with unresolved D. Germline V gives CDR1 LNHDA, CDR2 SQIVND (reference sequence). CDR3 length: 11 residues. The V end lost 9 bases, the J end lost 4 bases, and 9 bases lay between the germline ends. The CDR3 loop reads CASSPGYGYTF. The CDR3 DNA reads TGTGCCAGCAGCCCGGGCTATGGCTACACCTTC.

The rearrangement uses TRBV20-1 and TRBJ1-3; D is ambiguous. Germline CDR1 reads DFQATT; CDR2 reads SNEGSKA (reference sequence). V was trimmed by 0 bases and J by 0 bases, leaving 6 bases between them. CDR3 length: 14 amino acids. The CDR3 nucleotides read TGCAGTGCTAGAGATTGGGACTCTGGAAACACCATATATTTT. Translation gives CSARDWDSGNTIYF.

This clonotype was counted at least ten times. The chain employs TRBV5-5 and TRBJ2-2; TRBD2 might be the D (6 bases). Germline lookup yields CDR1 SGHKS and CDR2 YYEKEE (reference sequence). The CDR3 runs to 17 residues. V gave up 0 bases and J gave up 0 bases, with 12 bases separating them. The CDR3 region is CASSLDPSATNTGELFF. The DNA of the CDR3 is TGTGCCAGCAGCTTGGATCCTAGCGCTACGAACACCGGGGAGCTGTTTTTT.

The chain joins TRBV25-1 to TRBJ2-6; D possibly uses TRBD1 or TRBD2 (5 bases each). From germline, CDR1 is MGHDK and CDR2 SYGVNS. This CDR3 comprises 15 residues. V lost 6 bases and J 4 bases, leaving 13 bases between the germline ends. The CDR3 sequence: CASSSGTVGANVLTF. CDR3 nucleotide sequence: TGTGCCAGCAGCTCCGGGACGGTGGGGGCCAACGTCCTGACTTTC.

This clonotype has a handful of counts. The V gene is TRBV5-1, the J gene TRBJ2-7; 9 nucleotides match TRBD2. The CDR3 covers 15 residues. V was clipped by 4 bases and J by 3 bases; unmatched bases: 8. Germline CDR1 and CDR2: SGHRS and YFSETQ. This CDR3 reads CASSDRASGNYEQYF. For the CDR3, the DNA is TGCGCCAGCAGCGACCGAGCTAGCGGGAACTACGAGCAGTACTTC.

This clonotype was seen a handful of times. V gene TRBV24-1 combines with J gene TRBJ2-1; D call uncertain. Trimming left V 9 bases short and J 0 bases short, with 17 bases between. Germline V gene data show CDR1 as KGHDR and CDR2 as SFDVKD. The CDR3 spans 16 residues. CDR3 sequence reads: CATLGSDSSSYNEQFF. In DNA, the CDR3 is TGTGCCACCTTAGGTTCTGACTCGAGCTCCTACAATGAGCAGTTCTTC.

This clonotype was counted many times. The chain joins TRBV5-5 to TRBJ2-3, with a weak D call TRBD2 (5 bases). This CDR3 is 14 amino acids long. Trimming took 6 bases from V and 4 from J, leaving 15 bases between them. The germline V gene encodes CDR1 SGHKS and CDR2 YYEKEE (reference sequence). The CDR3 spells CASTRRSEADTQYF. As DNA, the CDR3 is TGTGCCAGCACCCGTCGTAGCGAGGCAGATACGCAGTATTTT. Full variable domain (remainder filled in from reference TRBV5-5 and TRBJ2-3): DAGVTQSPTHLIKTRGQQVTLRCSPISGHKSVSWYQQVLGQGPQFIFQYYEKEERGRGNFPDRFSARQFPNYSSELNVNALLLGDSALYLCASTRRSEADTQYFGPGTRLTVL.

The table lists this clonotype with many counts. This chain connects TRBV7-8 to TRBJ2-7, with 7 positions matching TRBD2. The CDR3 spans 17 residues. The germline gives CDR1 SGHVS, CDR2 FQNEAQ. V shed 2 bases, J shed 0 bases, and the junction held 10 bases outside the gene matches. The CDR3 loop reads CASSLRGGGISSYEQYV. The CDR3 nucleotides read TGTGCCAGCAGCTTAAGGGGCGGGGGAATTAGCTCCTACGAGCAGTACGTC.

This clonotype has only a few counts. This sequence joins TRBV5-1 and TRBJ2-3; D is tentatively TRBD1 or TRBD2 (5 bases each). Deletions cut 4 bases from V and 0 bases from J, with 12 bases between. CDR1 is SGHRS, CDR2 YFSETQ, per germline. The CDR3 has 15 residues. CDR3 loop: CASSGWDASTDTQYF. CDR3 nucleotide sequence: TGCGCCAGCAGCGGGTGGGACGCTAGCACAGATACGCAGTATTTT.

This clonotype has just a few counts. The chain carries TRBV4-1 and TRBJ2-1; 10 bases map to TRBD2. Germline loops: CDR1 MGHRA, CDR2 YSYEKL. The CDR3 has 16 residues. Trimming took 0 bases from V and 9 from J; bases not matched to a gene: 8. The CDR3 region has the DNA TGCGCCAGCAGCCAAGATAGAGGGACTAGCGTGGTTGAGCAGTTCTTC. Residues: CASSQDRGTSVVEQFF.

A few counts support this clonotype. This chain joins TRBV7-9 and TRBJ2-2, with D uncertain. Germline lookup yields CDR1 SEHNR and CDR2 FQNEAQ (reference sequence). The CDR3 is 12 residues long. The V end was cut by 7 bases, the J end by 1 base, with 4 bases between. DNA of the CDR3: TGTGCCAGCACGAAGAACACCGGGGAGCTGTTTTTT. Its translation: CASTKNTGELFF.

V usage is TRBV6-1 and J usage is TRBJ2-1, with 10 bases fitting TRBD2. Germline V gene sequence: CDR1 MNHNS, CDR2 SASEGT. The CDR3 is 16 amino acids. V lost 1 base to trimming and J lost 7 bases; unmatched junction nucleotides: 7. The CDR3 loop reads CASSEGPLAGMNEQFF. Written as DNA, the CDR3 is TGTGCCAGCAGTGAAGGACCACTAGCGGGAATGAATGAGCAGTTCTTC.

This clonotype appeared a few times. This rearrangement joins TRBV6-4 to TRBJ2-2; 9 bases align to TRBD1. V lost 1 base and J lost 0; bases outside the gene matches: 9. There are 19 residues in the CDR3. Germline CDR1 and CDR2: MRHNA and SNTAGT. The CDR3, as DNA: TGTGCCAGCAGTGACTTATCAGGGACAGGGCTCGCGAACACCGGGGAGCTGTTTTTT. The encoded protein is CASSDLSGTGLANTGELFF.

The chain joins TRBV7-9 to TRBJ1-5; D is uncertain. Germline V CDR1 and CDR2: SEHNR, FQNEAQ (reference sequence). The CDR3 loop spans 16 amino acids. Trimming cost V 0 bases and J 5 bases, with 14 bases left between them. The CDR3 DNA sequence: TGTGCCAGCAGCTTAGCCGCCGGGGATGGTCATCAGCCCCAGCATTTT. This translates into CASSLAAGDGHQPQHF. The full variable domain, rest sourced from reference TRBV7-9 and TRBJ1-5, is DTGVSQNPRHKITKRGQNVTFRCDPISEHNRLYWYRQTLGQGPEFLTYFQNEAQLEKSRLLSDRFSAERPKGSFSTLEIQRTEQGDSAMYLCASSLAAGDGHQPQHFGDGTRLSIL.

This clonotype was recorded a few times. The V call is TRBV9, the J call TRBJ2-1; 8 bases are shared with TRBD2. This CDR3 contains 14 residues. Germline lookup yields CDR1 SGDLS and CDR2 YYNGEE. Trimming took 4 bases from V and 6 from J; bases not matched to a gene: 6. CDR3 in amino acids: CASSFRTSPNEQFF. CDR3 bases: TGTGCCAGCAGCTTTCGGACTAGCCCCAATGAGCAGTTCTTC.

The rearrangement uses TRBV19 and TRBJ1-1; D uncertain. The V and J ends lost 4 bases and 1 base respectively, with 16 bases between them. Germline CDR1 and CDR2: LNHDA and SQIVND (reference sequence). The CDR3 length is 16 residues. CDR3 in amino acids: CASSKGGWLGNTEAFF. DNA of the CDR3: TGTGCCAGTAGTAAAGGAGGGTGGCTGGGGAACACTGAAGCTTTCTTT.